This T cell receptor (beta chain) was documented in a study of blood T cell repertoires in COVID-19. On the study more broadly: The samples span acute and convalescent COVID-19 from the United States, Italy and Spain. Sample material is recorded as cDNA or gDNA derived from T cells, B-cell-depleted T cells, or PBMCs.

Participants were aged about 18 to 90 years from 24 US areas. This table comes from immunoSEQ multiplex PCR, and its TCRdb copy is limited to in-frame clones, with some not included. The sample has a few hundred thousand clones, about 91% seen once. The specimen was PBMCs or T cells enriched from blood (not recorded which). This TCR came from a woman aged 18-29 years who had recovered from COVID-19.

CDR3 loop: CASSLAGINYGYTF. The CDR3 DNA is TGTGCCAGCAGCTTGGCCGGGATCAACTATGGCTACACCTTC. The chain combines TRBV5-4 with TRBJ1-2; no clear D gene. Germline CDR1 and CDR2: SGHNT and YYREEE (reference sequence). Trimming pared 0 bases from V and 2 bases from J, leaving 8 bases between. This CDR3 contains 14 residues.